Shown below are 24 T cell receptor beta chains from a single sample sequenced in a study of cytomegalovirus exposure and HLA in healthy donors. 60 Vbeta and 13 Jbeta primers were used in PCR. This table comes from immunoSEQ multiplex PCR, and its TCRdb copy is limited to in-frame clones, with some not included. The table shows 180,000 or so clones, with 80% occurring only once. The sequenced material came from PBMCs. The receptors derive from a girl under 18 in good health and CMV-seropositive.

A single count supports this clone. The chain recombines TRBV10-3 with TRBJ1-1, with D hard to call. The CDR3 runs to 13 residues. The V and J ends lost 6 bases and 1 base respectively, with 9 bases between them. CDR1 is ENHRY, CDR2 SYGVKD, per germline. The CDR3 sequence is CAIREGGNTEAFF. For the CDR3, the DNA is TGTGCCATCAGAGAGGGAGGGAACACTGAAGCTTTCTTT.

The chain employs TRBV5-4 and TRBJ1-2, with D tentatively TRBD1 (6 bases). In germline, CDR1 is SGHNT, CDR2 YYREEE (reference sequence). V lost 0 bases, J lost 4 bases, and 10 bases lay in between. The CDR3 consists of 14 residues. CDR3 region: CASSLVQGTYGYTF. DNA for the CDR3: TGTGCCAGCAGCTTGGTACAGGGTACCTATGGCTACACCTTC.

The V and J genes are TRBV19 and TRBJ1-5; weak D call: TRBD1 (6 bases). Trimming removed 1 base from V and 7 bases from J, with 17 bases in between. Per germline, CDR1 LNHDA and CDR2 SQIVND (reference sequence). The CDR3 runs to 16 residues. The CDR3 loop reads CASSIVGGQMEQPQHF. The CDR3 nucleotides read TGTGCCAGTAGTATAGTCGGAGGACAGATGGAACAGCCCCAGCATTTT.

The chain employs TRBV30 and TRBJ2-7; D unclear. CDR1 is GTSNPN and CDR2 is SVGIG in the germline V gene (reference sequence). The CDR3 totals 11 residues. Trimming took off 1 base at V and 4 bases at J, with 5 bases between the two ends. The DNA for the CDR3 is TGTGCCTGGAGTGCCGGTTACGAGCAGTACTTC. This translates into CAWSAGYEQYF.

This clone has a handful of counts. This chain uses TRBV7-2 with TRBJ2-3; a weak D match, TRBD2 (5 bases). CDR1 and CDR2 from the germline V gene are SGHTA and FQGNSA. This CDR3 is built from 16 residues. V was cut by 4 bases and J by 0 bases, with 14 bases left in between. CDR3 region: CASSSRGFLSTDTQYF. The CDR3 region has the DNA TGTGCCAGCAGCTCCCGGGGATTTCTTAGCACAGATACGCAGTATTTT.

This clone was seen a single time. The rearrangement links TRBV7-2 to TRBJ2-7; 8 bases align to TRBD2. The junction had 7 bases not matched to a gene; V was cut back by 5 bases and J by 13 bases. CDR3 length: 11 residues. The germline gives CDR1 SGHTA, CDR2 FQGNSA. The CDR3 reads CASSLGLARYF. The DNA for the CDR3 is TGTGCCAGCAGCCTAGGACTAGCCCGTTACTTC.

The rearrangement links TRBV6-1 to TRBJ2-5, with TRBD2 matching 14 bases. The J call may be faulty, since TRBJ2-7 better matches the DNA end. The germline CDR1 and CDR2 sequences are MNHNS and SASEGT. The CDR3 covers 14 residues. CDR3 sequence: CASRRLAGGDEQYF. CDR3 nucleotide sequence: TGTGCCAGCAGACGACTAGCGGGAGGGGACGAGCAGTACTTC.

CDR3 sequence: CSVEAGPTGGTDTQYF. CDR3 bases: TGCAGCGTTGAAGCCGGGCCGACAGGGGGGACAGATACGCAGTATTTT. The chain recombines TRBV29-1 with TRBJ2-3; 9 nucleotides align to TRBD1. CDR3 length: 16 amino acids. Germline loops: CDR1 SQVTM, CDR2 ANQGSEA. Trimming cost V 1 base and J 3 bases; bases outside gene matches: 8.

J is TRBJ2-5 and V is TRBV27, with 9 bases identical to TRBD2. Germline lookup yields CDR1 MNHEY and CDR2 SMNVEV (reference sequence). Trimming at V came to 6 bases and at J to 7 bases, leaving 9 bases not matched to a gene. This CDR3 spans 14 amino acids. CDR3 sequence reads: CASRLTSGYGTQYF. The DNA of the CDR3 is TGTGCCAGCAGGCTGACTAGCGGCTATGGGACCCAGTACTTC.

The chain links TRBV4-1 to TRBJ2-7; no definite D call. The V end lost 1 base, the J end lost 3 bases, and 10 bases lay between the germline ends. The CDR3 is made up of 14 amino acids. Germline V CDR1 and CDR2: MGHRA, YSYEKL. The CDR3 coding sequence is TGCGCCAGCAGCCAAGCATTCCCGGGCTACGAGCAGTACTTC. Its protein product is CASSQAFPGYEQYF.

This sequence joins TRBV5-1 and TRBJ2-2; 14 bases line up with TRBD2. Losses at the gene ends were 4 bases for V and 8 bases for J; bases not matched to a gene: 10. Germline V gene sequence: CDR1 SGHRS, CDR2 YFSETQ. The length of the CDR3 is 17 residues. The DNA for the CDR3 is TGCGCCAGCAGCAGGACCGGGACTAGCGGGAGTGGAGGGGAGCTGTTTTTT. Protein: CASSRTGTSGSGGELFF. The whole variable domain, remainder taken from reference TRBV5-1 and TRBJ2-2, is KAGVTQTPRYLIKTRGQQVTLSCSPISGHRSVSWYQQTPGQGLQFLFEYFSETQRNKGNFPGRFSGRQFSNSRSEMNVSTLELGDSALYLCASSRTGTSGSGGELFFGEGSRLTVL.

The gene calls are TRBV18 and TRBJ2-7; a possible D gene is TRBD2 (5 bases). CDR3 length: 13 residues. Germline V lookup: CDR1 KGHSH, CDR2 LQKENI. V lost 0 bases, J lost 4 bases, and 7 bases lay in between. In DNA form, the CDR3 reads TGTGCCAGCTCACCACCGAGGGCTTACGAGCAGTACTTC. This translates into CASSPPRAYEQYF.

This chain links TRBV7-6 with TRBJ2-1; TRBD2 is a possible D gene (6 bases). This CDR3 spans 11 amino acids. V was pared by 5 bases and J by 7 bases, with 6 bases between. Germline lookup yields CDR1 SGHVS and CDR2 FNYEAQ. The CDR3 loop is CASSGGNEQFF. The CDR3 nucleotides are TGTGCCAGCAGCGGGGGGAATGAGCAGTTCTTC.

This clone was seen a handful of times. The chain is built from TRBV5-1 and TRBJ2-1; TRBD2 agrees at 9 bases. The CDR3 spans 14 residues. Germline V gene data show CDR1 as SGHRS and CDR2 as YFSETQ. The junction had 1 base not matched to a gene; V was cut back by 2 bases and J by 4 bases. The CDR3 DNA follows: TGCGCCAGCAGCTTTAGCGGGAGATACAATGAGCAGTTCTTC. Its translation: CASSFSGRYNEQFF.

This chain's CDR3 is CASSQSGQGFAYNEQFF. The CDR3 region has the DNA TGCGCCAGCAGTCAATCGGGACAAGGGTTCGCCTACAATGAGCAGTTCTTC. V is TRBV23-1 and J is TRBJ2-1, with D perhaps matching TRBD1 (6 bases). TRBV23-1 is an ORF, with its function uncertain. V lost 0 bases to trimming and J lost 2 bases, with 14 bases between them. This CDR3 is 17 amino acids long.

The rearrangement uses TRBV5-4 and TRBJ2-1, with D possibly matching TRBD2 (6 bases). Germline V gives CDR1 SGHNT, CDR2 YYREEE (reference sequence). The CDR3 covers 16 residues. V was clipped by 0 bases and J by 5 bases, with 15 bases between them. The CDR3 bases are TGTGCCAGCAGCTTGGTTGGCAGACTAGACGACAATGAGCAGTTCTTC. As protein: CASSLVGRLDDNEQFF. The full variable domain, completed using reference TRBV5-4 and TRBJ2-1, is ETGVTQSPTHLIKTRGQQVTLRCSSQSGHNTVSWYQQALGQGPQFIFQYYREEENGRGNFPPRFSGLQFPNYSSELNVNALELDDSALYLCASSLVGRLDDNEQFFGPGTRLTVL.

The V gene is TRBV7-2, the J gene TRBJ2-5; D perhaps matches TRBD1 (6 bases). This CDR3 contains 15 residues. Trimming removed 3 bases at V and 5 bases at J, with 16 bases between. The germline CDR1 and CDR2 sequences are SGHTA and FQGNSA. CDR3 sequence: CASSFRRGGLETQYF. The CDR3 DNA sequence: TGTGCCAGCAGCTTCCGCAGAGGGGGATTGGAGACCCAGTACTTC.

CDR3 DNA: TGTGCCAGCAGCTTGGATGGAGTGGGAGTCGGCAACAATGAGCAGTTCTTC. As protein: CASSLDGVGVGNNEQFF. This rearrangement joins TRBV5-6 to TRBJ2-1; possibly TRBD2 for D (5 bases). The CDR3 has 17 residues. Germline V gene sequence: CDR1 SGHDT, CDR2 YYEEEE. Trimming took off 0 bases at V and 5 bases at J, with 18 bases between the two ends. Based on the CDR3 plus reference TRBV5-6 and TRBJ2-1, the full variable domain is DAGVTQSPTHLIKTRGQQVTLRCSPKSGHDTVSWYQQALGQGPQFIFQYYEEEERQRGNFPDRFSGHQFPNYSSELNVNALLLGDSALYLCASSLDGVGVGNNEQFFGPGTRLTVL.

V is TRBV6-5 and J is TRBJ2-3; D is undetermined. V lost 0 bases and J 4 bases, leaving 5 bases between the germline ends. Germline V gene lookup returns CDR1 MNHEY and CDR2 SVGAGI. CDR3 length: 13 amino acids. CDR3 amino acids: CASSYSTSDTQYF. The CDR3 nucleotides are TGTGCCAGCAGTTACTCAACTTCAGATACGCAGTATTTT.

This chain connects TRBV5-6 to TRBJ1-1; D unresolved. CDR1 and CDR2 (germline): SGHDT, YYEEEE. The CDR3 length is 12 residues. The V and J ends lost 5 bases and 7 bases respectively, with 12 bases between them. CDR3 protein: CASSVGTDEAFF. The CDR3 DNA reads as TGTGCCAGCAGTGTAGGAACAGATGAAGCTTTCTTT.

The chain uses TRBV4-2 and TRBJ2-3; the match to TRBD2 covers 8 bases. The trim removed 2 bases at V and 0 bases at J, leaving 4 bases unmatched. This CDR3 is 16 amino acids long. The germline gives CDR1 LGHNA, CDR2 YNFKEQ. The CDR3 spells CASSQNPSGSTDTQYF. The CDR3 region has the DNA TGTGCCAGCAGCCAAAATCCTAGCGGGAGCACAGATACGCAGTATTTT.

The CDR3 coding sequence is TGTGCCACCAGCAGAGGGTCACAGCAGTTGGGCGTAATTGGCTACACCTTC. It codes for CATSRGSQQLGVIGYTF. The chain couples TRBV15 to TRBJ1-2; D is undetermined. Germline CDR1 LNHNV, CDR2 YYDKDF (reference sequence). The CDR3 totals 17 residues. V lost 1 base and J 7 bases, leaving 22 bases between the germline ends. Full variable domain (rest looked up from reference TRBV15 and TRBJ1-2): DAMVIQNPRYQVTQFGKPVTLSCSQTLNHNVMYWYQQKSSQAPKLLFHYYDKDFNNEADTPDNFQSRRPNTSFCFLDIRSPGLGDTAMYLCATSRGSQQLGVIGYTFGSGTRLTVV.

Here the CDR3 DNA reads TGCGCCAGCAGCTTGGCCCCCCCGGGACTAGCGGGTCACTCTGGGGCCAACGTCCTGACTTTC. It codes for CASSLAPPGLAGHSGANVLTF. The chain couples TRBV5-1 to TRBJ2-6; 12 nucleotides line up with TRBD2. This CDR3 is 21 amino acids long. Germline V gene lookup returns CDR1 SGHRS and CDR2 YFSETQ. V dropped 0 bases and J dropped 0; count of bases not matched to a gene: 10.

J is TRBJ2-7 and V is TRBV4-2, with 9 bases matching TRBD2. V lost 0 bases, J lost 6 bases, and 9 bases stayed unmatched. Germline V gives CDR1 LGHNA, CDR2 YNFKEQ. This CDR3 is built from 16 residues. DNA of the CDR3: TGTGCCAGCAGCCAAGAAAAGGCGGGAGGGCCCATCGAGCAGTACTTC. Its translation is CASSQEKAGGPIEQYF.